These T cell receptor beta chains were read from a single sample in a study of OX40 agonist ivuxolimab in advanced cancers. The method was immunoSEQ multiplex PCR; TCRdb's version includes in-frame clones alone and lacks a portion of them. Altogether 50,000 or so clones are present, approximately 86% being singletons, with the ten largest covering around 0.9%. The specimen was CD4+ or CD8+ T cells sorted from blood, collected in a trial of the OX40 agonist ivuxolimab. Receptors were obtained from an adult with an advanced solid tumor such as melanoma, head and neck, liver or kidney cancer. Both conserved end residues are part of each CDR3. D genes are given only for firm matches. Expanded clones get a size class; other rows say once, few or many, or leave the size out.

j_gene: TRBJ2-3; v_gene: TRBV5-1; d_gene: TRBD2; abundance: .; CDR3aa: CASSSTTSGGASDTQYF; CDR3nt: TGCGCCAGCAGCTCTACGACTAGCGGGGGGGCATCAGATACGCAGTATTTT
j_gene: TRBJ2-5; v_gene: TRBV5-1; d_gene: .; abundance: .; CDR3aa: CASSPVYQETQYF; CDR3nt: TGCGCCAGCAGCCCCGTCTACCAAGAGACCCAGTACTTC
j_gene: TRBJ2-1; v_gene: TRBV2; d_gene: .; abundance: .; CDR3aa: CASSEALPGEQFF; CDR3nt: TGTGCCAGCAGTGAAGCGCTTCCTGGAGAGCAGTTCTTC
j_gene: TRBJ2-7; v_gene: TRBV5-1; d_gene: .; abundance: once; CDR3aa: CASSTREHEQYF; CDR3nt: TGCGCCAGCAGCACCCGGGAACACGAGCAGTACTTC
j_gene: TRBJ1-6; v_gene: TRBV28; d_gene: TRBD1; abundance: .; CDR3aa: CASNTRQGGNSPLHF; CDR3nt: TGTGCCAGCAATACCAGACAGGGCGGGAATTCACCCCTCCACTTT
j_gene: TRBJ2-5; v_gene: TRBV7-9; d_gene: TRBD2; abundance: once; CDR3aa: CASSLRRTSQETQYF; CDR3nt: TGTGCCAGCAGCTTAAGACGGACTAGCCAAGAGACCCAGTACTTC
j_gene: TRBJ2-1; v_gene: TRBV6-5; d_gene: TRBD2; abundance: .; CDR3aa: CASSWAGGNEQFF; CDR3nt: TGTGCCAGCAGTTGGGCGGGGGGAAATGAGCAGTTCTTC
j_gene: TRBJ2-7; v_gene: TRBV28; d_gene: .; abundance: few; CDR3aa: CASTSGLWGYYEQYF; CDR3nt: TGTGCCAGCACGTCTGGATTGTGGGGATATTACGAGCAGTACTTC
j_gene: TRBJ1-1; v_gene: TRBV9; d_gene: TRBD1; abundance: .; CDR3aa: CASSDRPGQGGTEAFF; CDR3nt: TGTGCCAGCAGCGACCGACCGGGACAGGGGGGCACTGAAGCTTTCTTT
j_gene: TRBJ2-7; v_gene: TRBV5-4; d_gene: TRBD2; abundance: once; CDR3aa: CASSAGLARYEQYF; CDR3nt: TGTGCCAGCAGCGCCGGACTAGCGAGATACGAGCAGTACTTC
j_gene: TRBJ2-7; v_gene: TRBV6-4; d_gene: TRBD1; abundance: .; CDR3aa: CASSGDRGGYEQYF; CDR3nt: TGTGCCAGCAGTGGGGACAGGGGGGGGTACGAGCAGTACTTC
j_gene: TRBJ2-7; v_gene: TRBV11-2; d_gene: .; abundance: .; CDR3aa: CASSLYGEDYEQYF; CDR3nt: TGTGCCAGCAGCCTGTACGGGGAGGACTACGAGCAGTACTTC
j_gene: TRBJ2-6; v_gene: TRBV5-1; d_gene: .; abundance: .; CDR3aa: CASSPRDNQLSGANVLTF; CDR3nt: TGCGCCAGCAGCCCCCGGGACAATCAGCTCTCTGGGGCCAACGTCCTGACTTTC
j_gene: TRBJ2-2; v_gene: TRBV7-9; d_gene: TRBD1; abundance: .; CDR3aa: CASSFSTGGNTGELFF; CDR3nt: TGTGCCAGCAGCTTTTCGACAGGGGGAAACACCGGGGAGCTGTTTTTT
j_gene: TRBJ2-7; v_gene: TRBV9; d_gene: TRBD1; abundance: .; CDR3aa: CASSVGQGILYEQYF; CDR3nt: TGTGCCAGCAGCGTGGGACAGGGGATTTTATACGAGCAGTACTTC
j_gene: TRBJ1-1; v_gene: TRBV21-1; d_gene: .; abundance: .; CDR3aa: CASSRFRTENTEAFF; CDR3nt: TGTGCCAGCAGCAGGTTCCGGACTGAGAACACTGAAGCTTTCTTT
j_gene: TRBJ1-3; v_gene: TRBV2; d_gene: .; abundance: .; CDR3aa: CASRPNRGPGNTIYF; CDR3nt: TGTGCCAGCAGGCCTAATAGGGGACCTGGAAACACCATATATTTT
j_gene: TRBJ2-5; v_gene: TRBV9; d_gene: .; abundance: .; CDR3aa: CASSVGRGETQYF; CDR3nt: TGTGCCAGCAGCGTAGGGCGAGGAGAGACCCAGTACTTC
j_gene: TRBJ1-2; v_gene: TRBV2; d_gene: .; abundance: once; CDR3aa: CASTLALGGYTF; CDR3nt: TGTGCCAGCACCCTCGCCTTGGGTGGCTACACCTTC
j_gene: TRBJ2-7; v_gene: TRBV23-1; d_gene: .; abundance: .; CDR3aa: CASSQLHPGQAYKQYF; CDR3nt: TGCGCCAGCAGCCAATTACATCCTGGACAAGCCTACAAGCAGTACTTC
j_gene: TRBJ2-1; v_gene: TRBV27; d_gene: TRBD2; abundance: .; CDR3aa: CASIQRLAGPSHEQFF; CDR3nt: TGTGCCAGCATTCAGAGACTAGCGGGACCGTCCCATGAGCAGTTCTTC
j_gene: TRBJ2-3; v_gene: TRBV5-5; d_gene: .; abundance: once; CDR3aa: CASSLGFGSRTDTQYF; CDR3nt: TGTGCCAGCAGCTTGGGGTTTGGGAGCCGCACAGATACGCAGTATTTT
j_gene: TRBJ1-4; v_gene: TRBV5-4; d_gene: TRBD1; abundance: once; CDR3aa: CASSLKRDRVNEKLFF; CDR3nt: TGTGCCAGCAGCTTAAAACGGGACAGAGTTAATGAAAAACTGTTTTTT
j_gene: TRBJ2-1; v_gene: TRBV2; d_gene: .; abundance: .; CDR3aa: CASSVFLEGNEQFF; CDR3nt: TGTGCCAGCAGTGTTTTTTTAGAAGGAAATGAGCAGTTCTTC
j_gene: TRBJ2-7; v_gene: TRBV29-1; d_gene: TRBD2; abundance: .; CDR3aa: CSVHKRGSYEQYF; CDR3nt: TGCAGCGTTCATAAGCGGGGTTCCTACGAGCAGTACTTC
j_gene: TRBJ2-3; v_gene: TRBV11-2; d_gene: .; abundance: .; CDR3aa: CASSSRLEPTDTQYF; CDR3nt: TGTGCCAGCAGCTCCCGACTAGAGCCCACAGATACGCAGTATTTT
j_gene: TRBJ2-6; v_gene: TRBV4-1; d_gene: .; abundance: .; CDR3aa: CASSQVSDSIGANVLTF; CDR3nt: TGCGCCAGCAGCCAAGTCAGTGATTCTATTGGGGCCAACGTCCTGACTTTC
j_gene: TRBJ2-7; v_gene: TRBV19; d_gene: TRBD2; abundance: .; CDR3aa: CASSIATLRDYEEYF; CDR3nt: TGTGCCAGTAGTATAGCCACTCTTAGGGACTACGAGGAGTACTTC
j_gene: TRBJ2-1; v_gene: TRBV2; d_gene: TRBD2; abundance: .; CDR3aa: CASRDRGGENEQFF; CDR3nt: TGTGCCAGCAGAGACCGGGGAGGGGAGAATGAGCAGTTCTTC
j_gene: TRBJ1-5; v_gene: TRBV7-2; d_gene: .; abundance: few; CDR3aa: CASSLFASSNQPQHF; CDR3nt: TGTGCCAGCAGCTTATTCGCATCCAGCAATCAGCCCCAGCATTTT
j_gene: TRBJ1-1; v_gene: TRBV4-1; d_gene: .; abundance: .; CDR3aa: CASRGTLRGTEAFF; CDR3nt: TGCGCCAGCAGGGGGACTCTTCGGGGCACTGAAGCTTTCTTT
j_gene: TRBJ2-1; v_gene: TRBV11-2; d_gene: .; abundance: .; CDR3aa: CASSPRQINNEQFF; CDR3nt: TGTGCCAGCAGCCCGAGACAGATAAACAATGAGCAGTTCTTC